The T cell receptor beta chain described here comes from a study of beta chain features in type 1 diabetes (dated by TCRdb to 2016 to 2018). Regarding the research as a whole: No differences in mean age, gender distribution, total cell number or subset yield were found between patients and healthy donors. A total of under 120,000,000 sorted cells were examined across all samples, and RNA yield correlated strongly with the number of cells per subset. In the study, TCRB repertoires of sorted circulating CD4+ T cell subsets from recently diagnosed type 1 diabetes patients were compared with those of matched healthy donors. Regulatory and stem cell-like memory subsets were obtained from only 8 patients and about 8 healthy donors, while naive and central memory subsets were obtained from all 28 donors.

The entire isolated RNA was reverse transcribed using the High Capacity cDNA Reverse Transcription Kit, and thus expressed TCRB transcripts were sequenced. Naive, central memory and regulatory T cell samples underwent deep immunoSEQ sequencing, averaging roughly 3.4 million total reads per sample. Sorted cells were lysed in RLT buffer and RNA was extracted with DNase-treated RNeasy Micro or Mini kits, depending on cell number. Each cell subset was processed on its own to prevent cross-contamination, while patient and healthy donor samples were processed together. Using the immunoSEQ multiplex PCR, TCRB sequences were amplified from cDNA into 87-bp fragments spanning the CDR3 region. Sequencing of the amplicons was performed on the Illumina HiSeq platform. Concerning the study's data processing: PCR bias was computationally corrected using synthetic template baselines, reads within Hamming distance 2 were collapsed, and singletons that could not be merged were discarded. Reads were aligned to IMGT to assign V, D and J genes, CDR3 length, and insertions or deletions at six rearrangement sites. Within each subset, clonotype counts were normalized to the number of sorted cells before true diversity and Gini coefficients were calculated with the tcR R package. The overlap coefficient, calculated on TCRB nucleotide sequences, was used to measure repertoire sharing. Drawn from immuneACCESS, this table holds only the in-frame rearrangements with V and J called that TCRdb kept. Clones are partly lost; checked studies trace under half to an unresolved V gene and leave the rest unexplained. D and trimming were read from the DNA, whereas the V and J calls and clone size are those reported in that table. The sample includes 120,000 to 150,000 clones, with 10% to 15% observed a single time. The ten largest clones capture under 1.5% of the sample.

Results and caveats for the whole study, not just this receptor: In all four CD4+ subsets, TCRB CDR3 length was moderately but significantly shorter in type 1 diabetes patients. Because cDNA was sequenced instead of genomic DNA, activated cells with high expression could be over-represented, although the groups did not differ in activation or CD3 levels. At VDJ recombination sites, patients with type 1 diabetes made fewer insertions and deleted more nucleotides, a pattern implying thymic rearrangement abnormalities. Naive, central memory and regulatory TCRB repertoires appeared to be more alike among patients than among healthy donors. Because the HLA sub-analyses included only small numbers of individuals, any influence of HLA type on TCRB rearrangement was left unresolved. PCR may preferentially amplify shorter templates, but because patient and control samples were amplified and corrected together, any resulting skew would affect both groups equally.

At the junction V is shortened by 10 bases and J by 1 base; bases outside the gene matches: 11. CDR1 and CDR2, per the germline V gene, are SNHLY and FYNNEI. The CDR3 sequence holds 17 residues, the cysteine and phenylalanine included. Solely the CDR3 DNA is kept, with 51 bases framed from the first base. In regard to this clone: Its antigen has not been determined. Within one base of it there is no much larger clone, and no base qualities were kept.

Each donor gave one peripheral blood draw, averaging around 0.11 L, which was collected into heparinised tubes. A BD FACSAria II was used to sort naive, central memory, regulatory and stem cell-like memory CD4+ T cells with a panel that included CD45RO, CCR7, CD25, CD127, CD95 and CD27. Every sorted population had a purity above 95%. Right away, PBMCs were isolated by Lymphoprep density gradient centrifugation and were stained directly, with no culture step. To minimize batch effects, samples were stained and sorted in pairs, one healthy donor with one patient per experiment. The sequence joins TRBV2 to TRBJ2-3; 13 central bases correspond to TRBD2. Material for sequencing was central memory CD4+ T cells from blood. The receptor comes from a man between 18 and 35 years old with type 1 diabetes. The DNA sequence is given as TGTGCCACCAAGTGGGGAGGACTAGCGGGGGGCACAGATACGCAGTATTTT. Translated, it reads CATKWGGLAGGTDTQYF. The full variable domain, with segments outside the CDR3 supplied by the reference TRBV2 and TRBJ2-3 proteins, appears as EPEVTQTPSHQVTQMGQEVILRCVPISNHLYFYWYRQILGQKVEFLVSFYNNEISEKSEIFDDQFSVERPDGSNFTLKIRSTKLEDSAMYFCATKWGGLAGGTDTQYFGPGTRLTVL.